This passage covers 16 T cell receptor beta chains from one sample sequenced in a study of cytomegalovirus exposure and HLA in healthy donors. Both 60 Vbeta primers and 13 Jbeta primers went into the PCR. Assay used: immunoSEQ multiplex PCR; TCRdb lists only in-frame clones, some missing. Among roughly 120,000 clones listed, around 80% were seen once. Sequencing was done on a sample of PBMCs. Receptor source: a woman aged 60 to 75 in good health and CMV-seropositive.

This sequence joins TRBV29-1 and TRBJ2-7; 8 bases line up with TRBD2. Germline V gene lookup returns CDR1 SQVTM and CDR2 ANQGSEA. Trimming removed 5 bases from V and 3 bases from J; junction bases left unmatched: 3. The CDR3 spans 12 residues. The CDR3 sequence is CSVRAGGYEQYF. CDR3 DNA sequence: TGCAGCGTTCGGGCGGGGGGCTACGAGCAGTACTTC.

This sequence joins TRBV7-9 and TRBJ2-5; TRBD2 agrees at 8 bases. This CDR3 is 18 amino acids long. V shed 5 bases and J 5 bases; nucleotides not matched to a gene: 19. CDR1 and CDR2 (germline): SEHNR, FQNEAQ (reference sequence). The CDR3 DNA sequence: TGTGCCAGCAGCCCCCGGTGGGAAGCGGGGGAGGTCCGGGAGACCCAGTACTTC. It yields the protein CASSPRWEAGEVRETQYF.

This chain joins TRBV7-6 and TRBJ2-2; D is uncertain. Trimming stripped 5 bases from V and 1 base from J, with 5 bases between. CDR3 length: 13 residues. Germline V gene lookup returns CDR1 SGHVS and CDR2 FNYEAQ. CDR3 bases: TGTGCCAGCAGCAAACTGAACACCGGGGAGCTGTTTTTT. It is translated as CASSKLNTGELFF.

This clone was recorded once. This chain links TRBV7-3 with TRBJ2-1; possible D gene TRBD2, 5 bases. From germline, CDR1 is SGHTA and CDR2 FQGTGA. With 4 bases removed from V and 0 bases from J, the gap between germline ends came to 10 bases. The CDR3 consists of 15 residues. In DNA, the CDR3 is TGTGCCAGCAGCTACAGAAGCGGCTCCTACAATGAGCAGTTCTTC. Protein sequence: CASSYRSGSYNEQFF. The full variable domain, completed using reference TRBV7-3 and TRBJ2-1, is GAGVSQTPSNKVTEKGKYVELRCDPISGHTALYWYRQSLGQGPEFLIYFQGTGAADDSGLPNDRFFAVRPEGSVSTLKIQRTERGDSAVYLCASSYRSGSYNEQFFGPGTRLTVL.

The V gene is TRBV19, the J gene TRBJ1-5; no definite D call. Germline-derived CDR1 and CDR2 are LNHDA and SQIVND (reference sequence). The CDR3 is made up of 16 amino acids. Trimming took off 2 bases at V and 1 base at J, with 12 bases between the two ends. In DNA form, the CDR3 reads TGTGCCAGTAGTATATCCCTATCAATGAGCAATCAGCCCCAGCATTTT. Translated, it gives CASSISLSMSNQPQHF.

V is TRBV28 and J is TRBJ2-7; tentative D call: TRBD2 (7 bases). Trimming took off 5 bases at V and 3 bases at J, with 20 bases between the two ends. The CDR3 contains 16 residues. CDR1 and CDR2 (germline): MDHEN, SYDVKM. This chain's CDR3 is CASSKPLQGGNYEQYF. For the CDR3, the DNA is TGTGCCAGCAGTAAGCCGTTACAGGGAGGGAACTACGAGCAGTACTTC.

V and J are TRBV11-3 and TRBJ2-5; D is undetermined. CDR1 and CDR2 from the germline V gene are SGHNT and YENEEA. V was shortened by 0 bases and J by 5 bases, with 7 bases between the two germline ends. The CDR3 is 13 amino acids. The CDR3 is CASSLDSRETQYF. CDR3 DNA: TGTGCCAGCAGCTTAGATAGCCGCGAGACCCAGTACTTC.

The gene calls are TRBV30 and TRBJ2-5; 7 nucleotides align to TRBD1. CDR1 is GTSNPN, CDR2 SVGIG, per germline (reference sequence). The CDR3 spans 11 residues. With 5 bases clipped from V and 3 bases from J, the junction kept 0 bases outside the gene matches. CDR3 sequence reads: CAWGTEETQYF. For the CDR3, the DNA is TGTGCCTGGGGGACAGAAGAGACCCAGTACTTC.

This clone showed up just a few times. This chain uses TRBV14 with TRBJ2-5, with D tentatively TRBD2 (5 bases). V dropped 0 bases and J dropped 2 bases, with 10 bases sitting between them. The germline V gene has CDR1 SGHDN and CDR2 FVKESK. The length of the CDR3 is 15 residues. CDR3 sequence reads: CASSQEGVGQETQYF. The DNA for the CDR3 is TGTGCCAGCAGCCAAGAGGGAGTTGGGCAAGAGACCCAGTACTTC.

CDR3 DNA: TGTGCCAGCAGTTCGCCCCTTGGACAGAGTTACAATGAGCAGTTCTTC. This translates into CASSSPLGQSYNEQFF. The chain has TRBV27 and TRBJ2-1; perhaps TRBD1 as D (6 bases). Germline V gives CDR1 MNHEY, CDR2 SMNVEV (reference sequence). Trimming left V 4 bases short and J 4 bases short, with 17 bases between. CDR3 length: 16 residues.

V usage is TRBV7-2 and J usage is TRBJ2-1; the D gene is possibly TRBD2 (5 bases). Looked up from germline, CDR1 is SGHTA and CDR2 is FQGNSA. The CDR3 loop spans 13 amino acids. V was pared by 5 bases and J by 9 bases, with 14 bases between. The chain's CDR3 is CASSLDPGIEQFF. As DNA, the CDR3 is TGTGCCAGCAGCCTCGACCCGGGAATTGAGCAGTTCTTC.

The CDR3 protein is CASSLAPLQGRGTDTQYF. The CDR3 coding sequence is TGCGCCAGCAGCTTGGCTCCCCTACAGGGGCGGGGCACAGATACGCAGTATTTT. The chain is built from TRBV5-1 and TRBJ2-3, with 7 nucleotides matching TRBD1. CDR1 SGHRS and CDR2 YFSETQ come from the germline V gene. V lost 0 bases to trimming and J lost 1 base; unmatched junction nucleotides: 11. This CDR3 contains 18 residues.

The chain is built from TRBV4-3 and TRBJ2-3, with 14 bases fitting TRBD2. The length of the CDR3 is 17 residues. Looked up from germline, CDR1 is LGHNA and CDR2 is YSLEER. V dropped 0 bases and J dropped 8; count of bases not matched to a gene: 7. This chain's CDR3 is CASSQEQRLAGGVTQYF. CDR3 nucleotides: TGCGCCAGCAGCCAAGAACAGAGACTAGCGGGGGGGGTTACGCAGTATTTT.

The chain couples TRBV7-2 to TRBJ1-2; D might be TRBD1 (6 bases). Germline V gene lookup returns CDR1 SGHTA and CDR2 FQGNSA. Deletions cut 1 base from V and 4 bases from J, with 10 bases between. The CDR3 is 14 residues long. The chain's CDR3 is CASSLVGGGYGYTF. In nucleotides, the CDR3 is TGTGCCAGCAGCTTAGTTGGGGGCGGCTATGGCTACACCTTC.

The chain joins TRBV11-2 to TRBJ1-2, with D perhaps matching TRBD1 (6 bases). The CDR3 contains 14 residues. Germline V gene sequence: CDR1 SGHAT, CDR2 FQNNGV. Trimming pared 4 bases from V and 8 bases from J, leaving 17 bases between. Here the CDR3 DNA reads TGTGCCAGCAGCTCGAGCTCAGGGGCAGAAGGCTACACCTTC. It translates to CASSSSSGAEGYTF.

The J gene is TRBJ2-3, the V gene TRBV4-3; 9 bases line up with TRBD2. Trimming took 0 bases from V and 4 from J; bases not matched to a gene: 5. The CDR3 is made up of 16 amino acids. CDR1 is LGHNA and CDR2 is YSLEER in the germline V gene. Here the CDR3 reads CASSQDLAGEADTQYF. The CDR3 region has the DNA TGCGCCAGCAGCCAAGATTTAGCGGGAGAGGCAGATACGCAGTATTTT.